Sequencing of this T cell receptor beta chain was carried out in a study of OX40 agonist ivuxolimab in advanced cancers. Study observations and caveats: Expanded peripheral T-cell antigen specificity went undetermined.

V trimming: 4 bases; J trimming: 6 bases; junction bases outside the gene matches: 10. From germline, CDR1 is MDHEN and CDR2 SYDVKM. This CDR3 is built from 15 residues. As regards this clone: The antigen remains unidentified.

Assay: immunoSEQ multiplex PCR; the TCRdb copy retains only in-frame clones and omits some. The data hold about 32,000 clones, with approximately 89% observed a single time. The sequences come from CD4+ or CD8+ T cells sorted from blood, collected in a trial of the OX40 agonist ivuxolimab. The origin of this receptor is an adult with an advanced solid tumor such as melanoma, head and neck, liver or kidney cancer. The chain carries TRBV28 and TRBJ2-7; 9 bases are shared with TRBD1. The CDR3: CASSSPGQGILEQYF. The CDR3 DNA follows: TGTGCCAGCAGTTCCCCGGGACAGGGAATTCTCGAGCAGTACTTC.